This T cell receptor beta chain was obtained from a study of early T cells in non-severe SARS-CoV-2 infection. Whole-study results and caveats: Matching with VDJdb favored anti-spike CD8 responses (missing private and CD4 specificities).

Trimming pared 2 bases from V and 3 bases from J, leaving 11 bases between. Germline-derived CDR1 and CDR2 are KGHSH and LQKENI. This CDR3 has 15 residues. This clonotype has a handful of counts. No antigen is known for it. TCRdb re-called the 5' RACE reads with MiXCR, one entry per CDR3 protein. The data show about 100,000 distinct CDR3 sequences, 12% seen once. Sequences were obtained from whole blood. The chain joins TRBV18 to TRBJ2-1; possibly TRBD2 for D (6 bases). The receptor's source is an adult who was a healthcare worker with PCR-confirmed SARS-CoV-2 infection or an uninfected control (not recorded which). CDR3 loop: CASSPNTGDYNEQFF. The CDR3 DNA reads as TGTGCCAGCTCACCAAACACGGGGGACTACAATGAGCAGTTCTTC.